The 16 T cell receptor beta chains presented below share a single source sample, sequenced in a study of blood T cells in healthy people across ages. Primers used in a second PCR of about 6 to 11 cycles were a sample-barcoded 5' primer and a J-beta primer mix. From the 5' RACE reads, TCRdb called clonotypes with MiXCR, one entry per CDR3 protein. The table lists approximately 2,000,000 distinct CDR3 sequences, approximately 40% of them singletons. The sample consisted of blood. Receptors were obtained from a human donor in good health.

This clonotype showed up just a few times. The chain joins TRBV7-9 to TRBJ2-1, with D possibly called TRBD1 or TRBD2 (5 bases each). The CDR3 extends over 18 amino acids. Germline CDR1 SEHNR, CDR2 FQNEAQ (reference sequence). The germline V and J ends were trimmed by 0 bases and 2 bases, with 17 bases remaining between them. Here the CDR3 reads CASSLAKGTVPPYNEQFF. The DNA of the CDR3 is TGTGCCAGCAGCTTAGCGAAAGGGACCGTCCCCCCCTACAATGAGCAGTTCTTC.

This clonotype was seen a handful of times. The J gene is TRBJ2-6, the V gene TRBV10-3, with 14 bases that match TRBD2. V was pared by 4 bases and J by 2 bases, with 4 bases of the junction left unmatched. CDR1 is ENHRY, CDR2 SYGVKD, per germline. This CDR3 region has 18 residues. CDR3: CAISGLAGGPAGANVLTF. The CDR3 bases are TGTGCCATCAGTGGACTAGCGGGGGGGCCTGCTGGGGCCAACGTCCTGACTTTC.

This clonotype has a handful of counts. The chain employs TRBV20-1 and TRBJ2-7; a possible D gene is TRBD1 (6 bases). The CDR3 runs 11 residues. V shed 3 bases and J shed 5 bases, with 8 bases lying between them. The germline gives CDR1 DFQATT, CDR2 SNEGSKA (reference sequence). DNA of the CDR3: TGCAGTGCTAGGAACAGGGACGAGCAGTACTTC. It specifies CSARNRDEQYF.

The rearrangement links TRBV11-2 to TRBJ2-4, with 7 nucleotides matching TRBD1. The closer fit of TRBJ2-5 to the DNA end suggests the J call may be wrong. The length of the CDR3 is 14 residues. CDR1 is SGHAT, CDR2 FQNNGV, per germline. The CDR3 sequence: CASRPFGTVETQYF. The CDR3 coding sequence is TGTGCCAGCAGACCATTTGGGACAGTGGAGACCCAGTACTTC.

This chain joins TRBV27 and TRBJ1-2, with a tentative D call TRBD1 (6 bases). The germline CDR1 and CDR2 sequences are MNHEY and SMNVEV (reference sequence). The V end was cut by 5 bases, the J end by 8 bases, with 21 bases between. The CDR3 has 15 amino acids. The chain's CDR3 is CASSPVKGGVAGYTF. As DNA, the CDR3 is TGTGCCAGCAGTCCCGTTAAGGGGGGCGTCGCCGGCTACACCTTC.

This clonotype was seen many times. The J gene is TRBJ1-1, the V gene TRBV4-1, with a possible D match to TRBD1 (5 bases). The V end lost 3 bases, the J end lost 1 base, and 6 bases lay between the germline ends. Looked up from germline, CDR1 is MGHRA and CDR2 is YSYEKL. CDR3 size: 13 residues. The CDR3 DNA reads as TGCGCCAGCAGCCAGGGGACGAACACTGAAGCTTTCTTT. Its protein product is CASSQGTNTEAFF.

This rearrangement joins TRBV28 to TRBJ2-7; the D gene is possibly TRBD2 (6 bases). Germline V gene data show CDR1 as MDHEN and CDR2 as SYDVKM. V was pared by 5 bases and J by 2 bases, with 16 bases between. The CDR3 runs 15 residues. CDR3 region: CASSGGGSIPYEQYF. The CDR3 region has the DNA TGTGCCAGCAGTGGAGGAGGGAGCATACCCTACGAGCAGTACTTC. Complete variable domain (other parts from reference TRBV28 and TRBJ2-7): DVKVTQSSRYLVKRTGEKVFLECVQDMDHENMFWYRQDPGLGLRLIYFSYDVKMKEKGDIPEGYSVSREKKERFSLILESASTNQTSMYLCASSGGGSIPYEQYFGPGTRLTVT.

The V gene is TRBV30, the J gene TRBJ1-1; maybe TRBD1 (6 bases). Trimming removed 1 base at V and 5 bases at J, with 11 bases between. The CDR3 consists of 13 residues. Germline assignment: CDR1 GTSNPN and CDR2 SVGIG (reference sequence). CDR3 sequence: CAWSEGGWTEAFF. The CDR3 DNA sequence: TGTGCCTGGAGTGAGGGGGGATGGACTGAAGCTTTCTTT. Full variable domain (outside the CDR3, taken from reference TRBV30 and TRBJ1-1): SQTIHQWPATLVQPVGSPLSLECTVEGTSNPNLYWYRQAAGRGLQLLFYSVGIGQISSEVPQNLSASRPQDRQFILSSKKLLLSDSGFYLCAWSEGGWTEAFFGQGTRLTVV.

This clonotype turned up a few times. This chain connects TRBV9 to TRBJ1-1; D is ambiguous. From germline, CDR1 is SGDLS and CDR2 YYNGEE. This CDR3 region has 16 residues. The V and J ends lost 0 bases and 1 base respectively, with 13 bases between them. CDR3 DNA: TGTGCCAGCAGCGTAGATCCAGGTGGTTGGAACACTGAAGCTTTCTTT. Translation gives CASSVDPGGWNTEAFF.

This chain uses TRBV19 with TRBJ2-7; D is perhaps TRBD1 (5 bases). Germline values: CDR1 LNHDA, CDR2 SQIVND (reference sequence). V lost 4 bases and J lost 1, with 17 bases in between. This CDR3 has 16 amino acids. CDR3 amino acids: CASSRGRALESYEQYF. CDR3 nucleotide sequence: TGTGCCAGTAGTAGGGGCAGGGCCCTAGAATCCTACGAGCAGTACTTC.

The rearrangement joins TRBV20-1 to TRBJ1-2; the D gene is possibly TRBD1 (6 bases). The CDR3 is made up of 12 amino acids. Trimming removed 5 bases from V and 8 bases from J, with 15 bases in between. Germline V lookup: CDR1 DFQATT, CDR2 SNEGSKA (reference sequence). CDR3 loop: CSAYREIEGYTF. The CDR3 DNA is TGCAGTGCTTACAGGGAGATTGAAGGCTACACCTTC.

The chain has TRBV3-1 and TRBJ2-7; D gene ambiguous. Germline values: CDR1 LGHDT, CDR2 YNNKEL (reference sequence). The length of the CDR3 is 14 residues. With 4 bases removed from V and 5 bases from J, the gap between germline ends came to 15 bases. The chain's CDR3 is CASSPTSERHEQYF. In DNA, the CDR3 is TGTGCCAGCAGCCCCACTTCAGAAAGGCACGAGCAGTACTTC.

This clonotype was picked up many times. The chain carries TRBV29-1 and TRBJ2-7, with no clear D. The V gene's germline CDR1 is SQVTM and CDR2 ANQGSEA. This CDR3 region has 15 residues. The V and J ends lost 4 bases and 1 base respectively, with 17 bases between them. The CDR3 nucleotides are TGCAGCGTTGCGACGAGGACCGTAGGTTCCTACGAGCAGTACTTC. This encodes CSVATRTVGSYEQYF.

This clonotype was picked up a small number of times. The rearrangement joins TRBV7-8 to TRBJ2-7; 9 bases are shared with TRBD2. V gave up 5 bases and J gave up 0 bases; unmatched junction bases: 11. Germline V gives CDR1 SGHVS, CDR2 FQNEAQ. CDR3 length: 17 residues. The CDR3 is CASSPGASGDLSYEQYF. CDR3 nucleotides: TGTGCCAGCAGCCCCGGGGCTAGCGGGGACCTCTCCTACGAGCAGTACTTC.

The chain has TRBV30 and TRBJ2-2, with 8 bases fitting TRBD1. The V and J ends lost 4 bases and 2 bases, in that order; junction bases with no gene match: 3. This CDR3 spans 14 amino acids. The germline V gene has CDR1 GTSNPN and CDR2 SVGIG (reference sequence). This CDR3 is CAWTQGGNTGELFF. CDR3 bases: TGTGCCTGGACACAGGGGGGAAACACCGGGGAGCTGTTTTTT.

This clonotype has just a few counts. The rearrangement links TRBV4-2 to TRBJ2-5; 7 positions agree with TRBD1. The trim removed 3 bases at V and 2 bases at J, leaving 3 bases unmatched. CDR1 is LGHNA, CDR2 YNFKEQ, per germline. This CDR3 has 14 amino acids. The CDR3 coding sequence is TGTGCCAGCAGCCACACAGGGGTTCAAGAGACCCAGTACTTC. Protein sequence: CASSHTGVQETQYF.